What follows are 26 T cell receptor beta chains derived from one specimen sequenced in a study of early T cells in non-severe SARS-CoV-2 infection. TCRdb analysed the 5' RACE reads with MiXCR anew, one entry per CDR3 protein. The sample consists of about 59,000 distinct CDR3 sequences, about 12% of them appearing once. Sequencing was performed on whole blood, taken at baseline. All receptors derive from an adult who was a healthcare worker with PCR-confirmed SARS-CoV-2 infection or an uninfected control (not recorded which).

This rearrangement joins TRBV7-2 to TRBJ2-3, with 9 bases aligning to TRBD2. This CDR3 region has 17 residues. CDR1 is SGHTA, CDR2 FQGNSA, per germline. Unmatched junction bases numbered 7, after V lost 2 bases and J lost 1 base. The CDR3 nucleotides read TGTGCCAGCAGCTTAAAGGGCGGGAGGGTTCGCACAGATACGCAGTATTTT. This translates into CASSLKGGRVRTDTQYF.

Only a few counts were recorded for this clonotype. V gene TRBV11-2 combines with J gene TRBJ2-7, with D possibly matching TRBD1 (5 bases). The CDR3 runs to 12 residues. The germline CDR1 and CDR2 sequences are SGHAT and FQNNGV. With 6 bases removed from V and 6 bases from J, the gap between germline ends came to 12 bases. In nucleotides, the CDR3 is TGTGCCAGCAGGGACACTTCGGGCGAGCAGTACTTC. Amino acids: CASRDTSGEQYF.

This clonotype showed up many times. V gene TRBV10-3 combines with J gene TRBJ2-7, with TRBD1 identical over 10 bases. The CDR3 has 13 residues. The J segment lost 4 bases and the V segment lost 8 bases, leaving 5 bases of the junction unmatched. CDR1 is ENHRY and CDR2 is SYGVKD in the germline V gene. CDR3 in amino acids: CAIGGQGVYEQYF. CDR3 nucleotides: TGTGCCATCGGAGGACAGGGGGTTTACGAGCAGTACTTC.

The J gene is TRBJ1-2, the V gene TRBV12-3 or TRBV12-4, with 10 bases matching TRBD1. This CDR3 region has 14 residues. Losses at the gene ends were 5 bases for V and 7 bases for J; bases not matched to a gene: 7. The CDR3 coding sequence is TGTGCCAGCAGTGATAGACAGGGGGCGCTTGGCTACACCTTC. It encodes CASSDRQGALGYTF.

Only a few counts were recorded for this clonotype. This chain uses TRBV6-1 with TRBJ2-3; TRBD2 is a possible D gene (5 bases). Germline CDR1 and CDR2: MNHNS and SASEGT. Trimming took off 0 bases at V and 7 bases at J, with 17 bases between the two ends. The CDR3 has 16 residues. In DNA form, the CDR3 reads TGTGCCAGCAGTGAAGCGCCGGCCCGGGGATGGAATACGCAGTATTTT. This encodes CASSEAPARGWNTQYF.

The chain joins TRBV3-1 to TRBJ2-5; a possible D gene is TRBD1 (5 bases). Trimming removed 2 bases from V and 2 bases from J, with 9 bases in between. CDR1 is LGHDT, CDR2 YNNKEL, per germline (reference sequence). CDR3 size: 14 residues. The DNA of the CDR3 is TGTGCCAGCAGCCAACAAGGGGCACAAGAGACCCAGTACTTC. This encodes CASSQQGAQETQYF.

V and J are TRBV19 and TRBJ1-3, with D unclear. Trimming shortened V by 5 bases and J by 1 base, and 12 bases separated the two germline ends. Germline V CDR1 and CDR2: LNHDA, SQIVND (reference sequence). This CDR3 spans 15 amino acids. CDR3: CASSFLSISGNTIYF. CDR3 sequence (DNA): TGTGCCAGTAGTTTTCTGTCGATTTCTGGAAACACCATATATTTT.

Only a few counts were recorded for this clonotype. This chain connects TRBV6-2 or TRBV6-3 to TRBJ1-5; TRBD1 is a possible D gene (6 bases). Germline V gives CDR1 MNHEY, CDR2 SVGEGT. The CDR3 runs to 13 residues. With 6 bases removed from V and 4 bases from J, the gap between germline ends came to 10 bases. The CDR3 DNA reads TGTGCCAGCAGGGACAGAAGAAATCAGCCCCAGCATTTT. Its protein is CASRDRRNQPQHF.

This clonotype came up a few times. The chain links TRBV5-1 to TRBJ2-7; tentative D call: TRBD2 (6 bases). With 2 bases removed from V and 4 bases from J, the gap between germline ends came to 10 bases. This CDR3 is built from 13 residues. Germline V gene lookup returns CDR1 SGHRS and CDR2 YFSETQ. CDR3 region: CASSLTGAYEQYF. DNA of the CDR3: TGCGCCAGCAGCTTAACGGGAGCTTACGAGCAGTACTTC.

This clonotype was detected many times. The V gene is TRBV6-4, the J gene TRBJ2-4, with D perhaps matching TRBD2 (5 bases). Germline V gene lookup returns CDR1 MRHNA and CDR2 SNTAGT. The CDR3 is made up of 13 amino acids. V gave up 4 bases and J gave up 9 bases, with 13 bases separating them. CDR3 sequence (DNA): TGTGCCAGCAGTGGCCAAGGAGGAGGCATTCAGTACTTC. It encodes CASSGQGGGIQYF.

A few counts support this clonotype. The chain links TRBV5-1 to TRBJ2-7, with D possibly TRBD1 on 6 matching bases. CDR1 SGHRS and CDR2 YFSETQ come from the germline V gene. The ends were cut back, 4 bases at V and 3 bases at J, with 17 bases in the middle. The CDR3 spans 15 residues. CDR3 sequence reads: CASSLDAGTHYEQYF. The DNA for the CDR3 is TGCGCCAGCAGCCTAGATGCCGGGACACACTACGAGCAGTACTTC.

This clonotype was counted only a few times. The chain is built from TRBV7-3 and TRBJ2-6, with D unresolved. CDR1 is SGHTA and CDR2 is FQGTGA in the germline V gene. The V end lost 0 bases, the J end lost 10 bases, and 10 bases lay between the germline ends. The CDR3 is 14 residues long. The CDR3: CASSLTAVGNVLTF. Written as DNA, the CDR3 is TGTGCCAGCAGCTTAACGGCCGTGGGGAACGTCCTGACTTTC.

The rearrangement links TRBV9 to TRBJ1-2, with 8 bases lining up with TRBD1. In germline, CDR1 is SGDLS, CDR2 YYNGEE. The CDR3 covers 16 residues. The V and J ends lost 4 bases and 4 bases, in that order; junction bases with no gene match: 12. The chain's CDR3 is CASSSGQAAKVYGYTF. In DNA, the CDR3 is TGTGCCAGCAGCTCGGGACAGGCGGCAAAGGTCTATGGCTACACCTTC.

In this sample, this clonotype turned up a few times. This chain links TRBV11-2 with TRBJ2-7, with TRBD2 as a possible D gene (5 bases). The germline CDR1 and CDR2 sequences are SGHAT and FQNNGV. Between the trimmed V and J ends, which lost 1 base and 5 bases, there was a span of 6 bases. CDR3 size: 12 residues. Here the CDR3 DNA reads TGTGCCAGCAGCTTAGGAGGGCACGAGCAGTACTTC. It codes for CASSLGGHEQYF.

This clonotype was detected only a few times. The gene calls are TRBV29-1 and TRBJ1-6, with 7 bases that match TRBD1. Germline assignment: CDR1 SQVTM and CDR2 ANQGSEA. The CDR3 consists of 14 residues. J gave up 4 bases and V 6 bases, and 6 bases lay outside the gene matches. As DNA, the CDR3 is TGCAGCGTCCCGGGACAGCTTTATAATTCACCCCTCCACTTT. It codes for CSVPGQLYNSPLHF.

The J gene is TRBJ2-3, the V gene TRBV29-1, with 9 bases that match TRBD2. CDR1 is SQVTM, CDR2 ANQGSEA, per germline. This CDR3 contains 14 residues. Losses at the gene ends were 3 bases for V and 0 bases for J; bases not matched to a gene: 1. CDR3 nucleotide sequence: TGCAGCGTTGATCTAGCGGGGAGCACAGATACGCAGTATTTT. Translation gives CSVDLAGSTDTQYF.

The chain has TRBV7-8 and TRBJ1-1, with D maybe TRBD1 (5 bases). Germline CDR1 is SGHVS and CDR2 is FQNEAQ. The CDR3 is 13 amino acids. V gave up 5 bases and J gave up 1 base, with 8 bases separating them. CDR3 amino acids: CASSHGQNTEAFF. The DNA for the CDR3 is TGTGCCAGCAGCCACGGACAGAACACTGAAGCTTTCTTT.

The chain employs TRBV18 and TRBJ1-1; the D is unclear. Trimming pared 2 bases from V and 7 bases from J, leaving 11 bases between. CDR3 length: 13 residues. CDR1 KGHSH and CDR2 LQKENI come from the germline V gene. The CDR3 region is CASSPGGGREAFF. The CDR3 DNA reads TGTGCCAGCTCACCAGGTGGAGGTCGTGAAGCTTTCTTT.

The V call is TRBV13, the J call TRBJ2-1, with D possibly being TRBD1 (5 bases). The ends were cut back, 8 bases at V and 2 bases at J, with 16 bases in the middle. Germline CDR1 reads PRHDT; CDR2 reads FYEKMQ (reference sequence). The CDR3 length is 15 residues. CDR3 residues: CASAIQVDPYNEQFF. The CDR3 DNA sequence: TGTGCCAGCGCGATACAGGTAGATCCCTACAATGAGCAGTTCTTC. Full variable domain (remainder filled in from reference TRBV13 and TRBJ2-1): AAGVIQSPRHLIKEKRETATLKCYPIPRHDTVYWYQQGPGQDPQFLISFYEKMQSDKGSIPDRFSAQQFSDYHSELNMSSLELGDSALYFCASAIQVDPYNEQFFGPGTRLTVL.

This clonotype was counted ten times or more. The gene calls are TRBV6-1 and TRBJ2-5; TRBD2 might be the D (6 bases). This CDR3 comprises 14 residues. Between the trimmed V and J ends, which lost 6 bases and 5 bases, there was a span of 16 bases. Per germline, CDR1 MNHNS and CDR2 SASEGT. The CDR3 sequence: CASSERVAVETQYF. The CDR3 nucleotides are TGTGCCAGCAGCGAACGTGTAGCGGTGGAGACCCAGTACTTC.

This clonotype was counted many times. The chain joins TRBV28 to TRBJ1-2, with D perhaps matching TRBD1 (5 bases). Per the germline V gene, CDR1 is MDHEN and CDR2 is SYDVKM. Trimming pared 2 bases from V and 4 bases from J, leaving 5 bases between. This CDR3 comprises 12 residues. The CDR3 spells CASSLQGYGYTF. CDR3 sequence (DNA): TGTGCCAGCAGTTTACAGGGCTATGGCTACACCTTC.

J is TRBJ2-1 and V is TRBV18, with a tentative D call TRBD1 (5 bases). The CDR3 totals 17 residues. The germline V gene has CDR1 KGHSH and CDR2 LQKENI. V lost 0 bases to trimming and J lost 1 base, with 13 bases between them. The CDR3 region is CASSPPGRGYSYNEQFF. CDR3 nucleotides: TGTGCCAGCTCACCACCGGGTAGGGGCTATTCCTACAATGAGCAGTTCTTC.

The rearrangement joins TRBV7-9 to TRBJ2-5, with D maybe TRBD2 (5 bases). The germline CDR1 and CDR2 sequences are SEHNR and FQNEAQ (reference sequence). The CDR3 loop spans 13 amino acids. V shed 5 bases and J shed 5 bases, with 12 bases lying between them. The CDR3 sequence: CASSLGVAETQYF. The CDR3 nucleotides are TGTGCCAGCAGCCTGGGAGTGGCTGAGACCCAGTACTTC. Full variable domain (remainder filled in from reference TRBV7-9 and TRBJ2-5): DTGVSQNPRHKITKRGQNVTFRCDPISEHNRLYWYRQTLGQGPEFLTYFQNEAQLEKSRLLSDRFSAERPKGSFSTLEIQRTEQGDSAMYLCASSLGVAETQYFGPGTRLLVL.

This clonotype appeared a few times. This chain uses TRBV27 with TRBJ2-2; perhaps TRBD2 as D (6 bases). The CDR3 has 13 residues. The germline gives CDR1 MNHEY, CDR2 SMNVEV (reference sequence). The V end lost 4 bases, the J end lost 12 bases, and 15 bases lay between the germline ends. CDR3 amino acids: CASSWSPAGQLFF. CDR3 coding DNA: TGTGCCAGCAGTTGGTCCCCGGCGGGGCAGCTGTTTTTT.

This clonotype has only a few counts. The chain recombines TRBV7-9 with TRBJ2-7; 9 bases agree with TRBD2. Losses at the gene ends were 7 bases for V and 2 bases for J; bases not matched to a gene: 6. This CDR3 spans 14 amino acids. In germline, CDR1 is SEHNR, CDR2 FQNEAQ (reference sequence). The CDR3, as DNA: TGTGCCAGCACGACTAGCGGACCCCCCTACGAGCAGTACTTC. Translated: CASTTSGPPYEQYF.

This clonotype has ten or more counts. The chain combines TRBV2 with TRBJ2-7; D not certain. The CDR3 contains 12 residues. Deletions cut 1 base from V and 7 bases from J, with 8 bases between. Germline loops: CDR1 SNHLY, CDR2 FYNNEI. CDR3 bases: TGTGCCAGCAGTGAAGTACTTGGGGAGCAGTACTTC. Translation gives CASSEVLGEQYF.